This T cell receptor beta chain was found in a study of T cell responses to AZD1222 COVID-19 vaccine. The CDR3 has 13 amino acids. Trimming took off 1 base at V and 9 bases at J, with 10 bases between the two ends. CDR1 is MNHNS, CDR2 SASEGT, per germline. Broader study findings: The breadth and depth of Spike-specific TCRs increased once two AZD1222 doses had been given.

Generated by immunoSEQ multiplex PCR, the TCRdb table keeps only in-frame clones and is missing some. The sample holds roughly 150,000 clones, roughly 92% seen once. On this clone: Its matching antigen is unknown.

This TCR was sampled from an adult in good health. The sequencing here drew on peripheral blood, taken on day 0 of AZD1222 vaccination. This chain joins TRBV6-1 and TRBJ2-1, with D unresolved. This CDR3 is CASSEVRLGEQFF. The CDR3 nucleotides read TGTGCCAGCAGTGAAGTACGGTTGGGTGAGCAGTTCTTC.